Listed below are T cell receptor beta chains from one sample, sequenced in a study of cytomegalovirus exposure and HLA in healthy donors. The table came from immunoSEQ multiplex PCR; TCRdb's copy has only in-frame clones and leaves some out. The table records under 200,000 clones, roughly 80% of them present only once. Sequencing used PBMCs. These TCRs come from a male donor in good health and CMV-seropositive. Both conserved end residues are part of each CDR3. A D gene is named only where the DNA matches it firmly. Clone size, where shown, is once, few, many, or a class for clones that have expanded.

clone_size	j_call	cdr3_length	v_call	d_call	cdr3_nt	cdr3_aa
once	TRBJ1-2	16	TRBV19	-	TGTGCCAGTAGTGCCCGACAGACAGGTCATAGGTATGGCTACACCTTC	CASSARQTGHRYGYTF
-	TRBJ2-1	16	TRBV10-1	TRBD2	TGCGCCAGCTCAGTGGGGACGGGGGGCTCCTACAATGAGCAGTTCTTC	CASSVGTGGSYNEQFF
-	TRBJ2-2	17	TRBV27	-	TGTGCCAGCAGTTTACCTAGAAGCGGGCCAACAGCCGGGGAGCTGTTTTTT	CASSLPRSGPTAGELFF
-	TRBJ2-2	16	TRBV7-2	-	TGTGCCAGCAGCTTAAGTGTTACAGGTCTAGCCGGGGAGCTGTTTTTT	CASSLSVTGLAGELFF
-	TRBJ2-4	14	TRBV5-1	TRBD1	TGCGCCAGCAGCGACGGGACAGGGAAAAACATTCAGTACTTC	CASSDGTGKNIQYF
-	TRBJ1-3	14	TRBV28	TRBD1	TGTGCCAGCAGATTACAGGGGACGGGAAACACCATATATTTT	CASRLQGTGNTIYF
-	TRBJ2-6	12	TRBV30	-	TGTGCCTGCTCAGCTGGGGCCAACGTCCTGACTTTC	CACSAGANVLTF
-	TRBJ1-1	14	TRBV5-1	-	TGCGCCAGCAGTCCGGAGGGTTTTAACACTGAAGCTTTCTTT	CASSPEGFNTEAFF
-	TRBJ2-2	14	TRBV27	-	TGTGCCACCCGGTGGCGGCAGAACACCGGGGAGCTGTTTTTT	CATRWRQNTGELFF
-	TRBJ2-7	14	TRBV5-1	-	TGCGCCAGCAGCCGAACCGGGACTCCCGACGAGCAGTACTTC	CASSRTGTPDEQYF
-	TRBJ2-7	14	TRBV19	-	TGTGCCAGTAGTATTTCGACGGCAGTGAGGGAGCAGTACTTC	CASSISTAVREQYF
-	TRBJ1-4	14	TRBV10-3	TRBD1	TGTGCCATCAGTCGGACAGGGTCAGAGGAAAAACTGTTTTTT	CAISRTGSEEKLFF
-	TRBJ2-7	16	TRBV7-9	TRBD2	TGTGCCAGCAGCCCACGTCTAGCGGGGGGGTCCTACGAGCAGTACTTC	CASSPRLAGGSYEQYF
-	TRBJ1-4	14	TRBV7-8	-	TGTGCCAGCAGCAACCGGGACTTTAATGAAAAACTGTTTTTT	CASSNRDFNEKLFF
-	TRBJ2-7	15	TRBV9	TRBD1	TGTGCCAGCAGCCCCCGCCGGGACAGCTCCTACGAGCAGTACTTC	CASSPRRDSSYEQYF
-	TRBJ1-5	17	TRBV7-8	TRBD1	TGTGCCAGCAGCTTAGGGAGGACAGGAGTCGGCAATCAGCCCCAGCATTTT	CASSLGRTGVGNQPQHF
-	TRBJ1-2	15	TRBV7-2	TRBD1	TGTGCCAGCAGCAACCTTTGGACAGGGACTTATGGCTACACCTTC	CASSNLWTGTYGYTF
-	TRBJ2-1	15	TRBV10-1	TRBD2	TGCGCCAGCAGTGAAACTAGCGGGACAAACAATGAGCAGTTCTTC	CASSETSGTNNEQFF
-	TRBJ2-1	15	TRBV5-4	-	TGTGCCAGCATCGAGGGGGACCGACCCTACAATGAGCAGTTCTTC	CASIEGDRPYNEQFF
-	TRBJ2-2	15	TRBV5-1	TRBD1	TGCGCCAGCAGCCGGACAGGGGCGGACACCGGGGAGCTGTTTTTT	CASSRTGADTGELFF
-	TRBJ1-6	13	TRBV2	TRBD1	TGTGCCAGCAGCCGGGACAGATATTCACCCCTCCACTTT	CASSRDRYSPLHF
few	TRBJ2-5	17	TRBV5-4	-	TGTGCCAGCAGCTCGTTGGGGGGGCGAGGGTCGCAAGAGACCCAGTACTTC	CASSSLGGRGSQETQYF
-	TRBJ2-1	14	TRBV2	TRBD1	TGTGCCAGCACTGGGGGACAGGGTATGGGTGAGCAGTTCTTC	CASTGGQGMGEQFF
-	TRBJ1-4	16	TRBV5-1	-	TGCGCCAGCAGCATCTCACCGGACAGTTTTAATGAAAAACTGTTTTTT	CASSISPDSFNEKLFF
-	TRBJ1-2	14	TRBV6-5	TRBD1	TGTGCCAGCAAAAGGACAGGGGGCGCACCTGGCTACACCTTC	CASKRTGGAPGYTF
-	TRBJ2-2	16	TRBV4-1	TRBD1	TGCGCCAGCAGCCAAGGAAGGACAGGCTTCACCGGGGAGCTGTTTTTT	CASSQGRTGFTGELFF
-	TRBJ2-5	13	TRBV19	TRBD2	TGTGCCAGTAGTGCAGGACTAGCGGGGGTCCCGTACTTC	CASSAGLAGVPYF
few	TRBJ2-7	17	TRBV7-2	TRBD2	TGTGCCAGCAGTCCCAGCGCGAGTAGCGGGAGGGCGAACGAGCAGTACTTC	CASSPSASSGRANEQYF
few	TRBJ1-2	14	TRBV9	-	TGTGCCAGCAGCGTAGGGCAGGGCTCCTATGGCTACACCTTC	CASSVGQGSYGYTF
-	TRBJ1-2	14	TRBV12-5	-	TGTGCTAGTGGTTTGGGGACAGTCAACTATGGCTACACCTTC	CASGLGTVNYGYTF